One and the same sample provided the 24 T cell receptor beta chains below, sequenced in a study of tumor-infiltrating lymphocytes in primary liver carcinoma. Priming with a constant-region primer yielded TCR beta cDNA from about 510 ng total RNA. Each TCR beta library was derived from three nested multiplex PCR rounds that employed slightly modified ARM-PCR. The opening two PCR rounds, ten to eleven cycles each, paired TRBV1-TRBV30 forward primers with a C-beta reverse primer. TCRdb reprocessed the multiplex PCR reads with MiXCR, giving one entry per CDR3 protein. The table records approximately 110,000 distinct CDR3 sequences, around 64% of them present only once. Co-extraction of RNA and DNA was performed on roughly 20-31 mg of unsorted bulk tissue. The sample taken for sequencing was liver tumor tissue from sampling region 3. Subset specified: tumor region T3, left-lateral pole. The receptor set was obtained from a woman aged 60-75 years with primary liver carcinoma and hepatitis B virus infection.

Regarding this clonotype: Its ends do not fully match the called genes, so a read error is possible. The chain recombines TRBV6-5 with TRBJ1-5, with D possibly being TRBD1 (6 bases). Per germline, CDR1 MNHEY and CDR2 SVGAGI. This CDR3 region has 13 residues. The CDR3 bases are TGTGCCAGTAGTTCTTATACAGGACAGCTCCAGCATTTT. Translation: CASSSYTGQLQHF.

There are many counts of this clonotype. The rearrangement joins TRBV5-1 to TRBJ2-6; D not resolved. The ends were cut back, 0 bases at V and 4 bases at J, with 11 bases in the middle. Germline V gene lookup returns CDR1 SGHRS and CDR2 YFSETQ. The CDR3 is 16 residues long. This CDR3 reads CASSLGLSGGANVLTF. CDR3 DNA: TGCGCCAGCAGCTTGGGCCTGTCAGGAGGGGCCAACGTCCTGACTTTC.

As for this clonotype: Compared with germline, one end of the junction differs, possibly owing to a read error. The chain recombines TRBV28 with TRBJ2-5, with D possibly TRBD2 on 7 matching bases. The CDR3 is 11 residues long. Germline V CDR1 and CDR2: MDHEN, SYDVKM. The CDR3 sequence: CASGRGETQYF. The CDR3 DNA reads TGTGCCAGCGGGAGGGGGGAGACCCAGTATTTC.

Concerning this clonotype itself: This CDR3 is missing its conserved last phenylalanine or tryptophan, likely due to a read error. The chain recombines TRBV6-5 with TRBJ2-7; possibly TRBD2 for D (6 bases). The CDR3 sequence is 14 residues long. Deletions cut 9 bases from V and 5 bases from J, with 20 bases between. CDR1 and CDR2 (germline): MNHEY, SVGAGI. CDR3 bases: TGTGCCAGTCTTCCGGGACTGGGTTCGAACGAGCAGTACTCC. Its protein is CASLPGLGSNEQYS.

Details on this clonotype: Germline and junction disagree at one end, which may indicate a read error. The V gene is TRBV11-3, the J gene TRBJ2-1; perhaps TRBD2 as D (5 bases). Germline values: CDR1 SGHNT, CDR2 YENEEA. The CDR3 consists of 15 residues. CDR3 residues: CASSLVGRMAGEQLF. The CDR3, as DNA: TGTGCCAGCAGCTTAGTAGGCAGGATGGCGGGTGAGCAGCTCTTC. Based on the CDR3 plus reference TRBV11-3 and TRBJ2-1, the full variable domain is EAGVVQSPRYKIIEKKQPVAFWCNPISGHNTLYWYLQNLGQGPELLIRYENEEAVDDSQLPKDRFSAERLKGVDSTLKIQPAELGDSAVYLCASSLVGRMAGEQLFGPGTRLTVL.

This clonotype was recorded once. The germline gene is not matched at one end of the junction; a read error may be the cause. The chain combines TRBV12-3 or TRBV12-4 with TRBJ2-3; TRBD2 is a possible D gene (6 bases). CDR3 size: 13 residues. The CDR3 nucleotides read TGTGCCAGCACTTTATCTAGCGCGTTTACGCAGTATTTT. Translated, it gives CASTLSSAFTQYF.

Worth noting for this clonotype: The junction departs from the called germline gene at one end, perhaps through a read error. The chain employs TRBV4-2 and TRBJ2-2; D not resolved. The CDR3 has 13 residues. Per germline, CDR1 LGHNA and CDR2 YNFKEQ. CDR3 sequence: CTSSQDRAGELFF. CDR3 nucleotides: TGTACCAGCAGTCAAGATAGGGCCGGGGAGCTGTTTTTT.

About this clonotype: A single base separates this from a much larger clone, so it may be a read error. This chain joins TRBV7-8 and TRBJ2-7, with 8 bases that match TRBD2. CDR3 length: 15 amino acids. In germline, CDR1 is SGHVS, CDR2 FQNEAQ. The CDR3 here is CVSSLMGLGGREQYF. The CDR3 DNA is TGTGTCAGCAGCTTAATGGGACTAGGTGGTCGCGAGCAGTACTTC.

V gene TRBV5-1 combines with J gene TRBJ1-3; TRBD1 might be the D (6 bases). The CDR3 is made up of 14 amino acids. Between the trimmed V and J ends, which lost 4 bases and 2 bases, there was a span of 10 bases. Germline V gives CDR1 SGHRS, CDR2 YFSETQ. The chain's CDR3 is CASSQGQPGNTIYF. The CDR3 region has the DNA TGCGCCAGCAGCCAAGGACAGCCTGGAAACACCATATATTTT.

This clonotype was seen at least ten times. The rearrangement joins TRBV12-3 or TRBV12-4 to TRBJ1-5, with 9 bases fitting TRBD1. This CDR3 has 15 residues. The trim removed 5 bases at V and 4 bases at J, leaving 6 bases unmatched. CDR3 nucleotide sequence: TGTGCCAGCAGTCGGACAGGGGAAGGAAATCAGCCCCAGCATTTT. Residues: CASSRTGEGNQPQHF.

As concerns this clonotype: Given the absence of the conserved phenylalanine or tryptophan at the CDR3 end, a read error is likely. It is unclear where the CDR3 begins or ends on the DNA, so no DNA is shown, and the CDR3 is as TCRdb lists it. The chain is built from TRBV29-1 and TRBJ2-1; the D call in the table, TRBD2, was not verified against the DNA. CDR1 and CDR2 from the germline V gene are SQVTM and ANQGSEA. The length of the CDR3 is 17 amino acids, counting both ends. CDR3 amino acids: CSVKRTSGVSSYNEQSL.

As regards this clonotype: A read error may explain this, as a much larger clone is one base away. The chain links TRBV29-1 to TRBJ1-5; maybe TRBD1 (6 bases). The CDR3 spans 12 residues. Germline lookup yields CDR1 SQVTM and CDR2 ANQGSEA. The CDR3 here is CNVGTSNQPQHF. The CDR3 nucleotides are TGCAACGTTGGGACAAGCAATCAGCCCCAGCATTTT. The full variable domain, completed using reference TRBV29-1 and TRBJ1-5, is SAVISQKPSRDICQRGTSLTIQCQVDSQVTMMFWYRQQPGQSLTLIATANQGSEATYESGFVIDKFPISRPNLTFSTLTVSNMSPEDSSIYLCNVGTSNQPQHFGDGTRLSIL.

At least ten counts were recorded for this clonotype. The chain employs TRBV20-1 and TRBJ2-2, with D possibly matching TRBD1 (5 bases). The CDR3 length is 13 residues. V lost 5 bases, J lost 3 bases, and 10 bases lay in between. CDR1 is DFQATT and CDR2 is SNEGSKA in the germline V gene (reference sequence). CDR3 loop: CSASDSYTGELFF. The CDR3 DNA reads TGCAGTGCTTCCGACAGCTACACCGGGGAGCTGTTTTTT.

On this clonotype itself: Since no conserved phenylalanine or tryptophan closes the CDR3, a read error is the likely cause. The V gene is TRBV6-1, the J gene TRBJ2-1; D is uncertain. V was pared by 5 bases and J by 12 bases, with 20 bases between. The germline V gene has CDR1 MNHNS and CDR2 SASEGT. The CDR3 length is 14 residues. Here the CDR3 DNA reads TGTGCCAGCAGTCGCCTAGGTTCGCTCAATTGGCAGTTCCTC. Its protein product is CASSRLGSLNWQFL.

The chain recombines TRBV5-1 with TRBJ2-4; 8 bases agree with TRBD1. V lost 0 bases to trimming and J lost 7 bases; unmatched junction nucleotides: 12. The CDR3 covers 17 residues. Germline-derived CDR1 and CDR2 are SGHRS and YFSETQ. CDR3 nucleotides: TGCGCCAGCAGCTTGGAGCGTCAGGGGGCGAGTTGGAACATTCAGTACTTC. It translates to CASSLERQGASWNIQYF.

In this sample, this clonotype turned up a few times. Its ends do not fully match the called genes, so a read error is possible. The chain employs TRBV12-3 or TRBV12-4 and TRBJ2-2, with a possible D match to TRBD2 (6 bases). This CDR3 has 15 residues. Written as DNA, the CDR3 is TGTGCCAGCAGTTTAGCGGGAGGATTCACCGGGGAGCTGTCTTTT. Translation gives CASSLAGGFTGELSF.

The chain couples TRBV7-8 to TRBJ2-7, with TRBD2 matching 10 bases. Per the germline V gene, CDR1 is SGHVS and CDR2 is FQNEAQ. The CDR3 covers 15 residues. Trimming cost V 3 bases and J 9 bases; bases outside gene matches: 11. CDR3 in amino acids: CASSFELAGYNGQYF. The DNA of the CDR3 is TGTGCCAGCAGCTTCGAACTAGCGGGGTACAACGGGCAGTACTTC.

About this clonotype: Relative to the germline gene, one junction end is altered; a read error may explain this. The chain is built from TRBV10-3 and TRBJ1-1; D perhaps matches TRBD1 (5 bases). The germline gives CDR1 ENHRY, CDR2 SYGVKD. This CDR3 is 13 amino acids long. The DNA for the CDR3 is TGTGCCGTCAGGGACCGGGAGATTAGTGAAGCTTTCTTT. Protein product: CAVRDREISEAFF.

As to this clonotype: Since a much larger clone is just one base distant, this may be a read error. V usage is TRBV7-9 and J usage is TRBJ2-5, with D perhaps TRBD1 (6 bases). The CDR3 spans 16 residues. The germline gives CDR1 SEHNR, CDR2 FQNEAQ (reference sequence). CDR3 DNA sequence: TGTACCAGCAGCTTAGGATTTATACAGGGTAATGAGACCCAGTACTTC. Encoded protein: CTSSLGFIQGNETQYF. Based on the CDR3 plus reference TRBV7-9 and TRBJ2-5, the full variable domain is DTGVSQNPRHKITKRGQNVTFRCDPISEHNRLYWYRQTLGQGPEFLTYFQNEAQLEKSRLLSDRFSAERPKGSFSTLEIQRTEQGDSAMYLCTSSLGFIQGNETQYFGPGTRLLVL.

Concerning this clonotype itself: The junction and the germline gene differ at one end; a read error may be behind it. V and J are TRBV29-1 and TRBJ1-4; D remains ambiguous. The CDR3 is 13 amino acids. The germline gives CDR1 SQVTM, CDR2 ANQGSEA. The CDR3 protein is CSVEDATNEKLFF. The DNA for the CDR3 is TGCAGTGTTGAGGATGCGACTAATGAAAAACTGTTTTTT.

As concerns this clonotype: The junction and the germline gene differ at one end; a read error may be behind it. The V call is TRBV11-2, the J call TRBJ2-3, with 8 bases that match TRBD2. This CDR3 has 14 amino acids. From germline, CDR1 is SGHAT and CDR2 FQNNGV. The CDR3 sequence is CATRPWTSRGTQYF. The CDR3 coding sequence is TGTGCCACCAGGCCGTGGACTAGCAGAGGTACGCAGTATTTC. Based on the CDR3 plus reference TRBV11-2 and TRBJ2-3, the full variable domain is EAGVAQSPRYKIIEKRQSVAFWCNPISGHATLYWYQQILGQGPKLLIQFQNNGVVDDSQLPKDRFSAERLKGVDSTLKIQPAKLEDSAVYLCATRPWTSRGTQYFGPGTRLTVL.

As to this clonotype: A much larger clone is a single base away; this may be a read error. The chain uses TRBV10-2 and TRBJ1-2, with D tentatively TRBD1 (5 bases). CDR1 and CDR2 (germline): WSHSY, SAAADI. There are 14 residues in the CDR3. V gave up 2 bases and J gave up 5 bases, with 12 bases separating them. The CDR3 reads CASSEPGSKYGYTF. In DNA form, the CDR3 reads TGCGCCAGCAGTGAGCCAGGGAGTAAATATGGCTACACCTTC.

Concerning this clonotype: Without the conserved terminal phenylalanine or tryptophan, this CDR3 likely stems from a read error. The limits of the CDR3 on the DNA are not certain, so only TCRdb's listed CDR3 is given. V is TRBV29-1 and J is TRBJ2-1; the D call of TRBD2 is as the table states it, not checked on the DNA. The CDR3 has 11 amino acids, counting both end residues. Germline-derived CDR1 and CDR2 are SQVTM and ANQGSEA. This CDR3 is CSVDPGLEQFI.

V and J are TRBV11-2 and TRBJ2-1; the D gene is possibly TRBD2 (5 bases). CDR3 size: 15 residues. V gave up 2 bases and J gave up 8 bases, with 16 bases separating them. The V gene's germline CDR1 is SGHAT and CDR2 FQNNGV. As DNA, the CDR3 is TGTGCCAGCAGCTTATGGCAGGAGGACCCCCATGAGCAGTTCTTC. Protein product: CASSLWQEDPHEQFF.